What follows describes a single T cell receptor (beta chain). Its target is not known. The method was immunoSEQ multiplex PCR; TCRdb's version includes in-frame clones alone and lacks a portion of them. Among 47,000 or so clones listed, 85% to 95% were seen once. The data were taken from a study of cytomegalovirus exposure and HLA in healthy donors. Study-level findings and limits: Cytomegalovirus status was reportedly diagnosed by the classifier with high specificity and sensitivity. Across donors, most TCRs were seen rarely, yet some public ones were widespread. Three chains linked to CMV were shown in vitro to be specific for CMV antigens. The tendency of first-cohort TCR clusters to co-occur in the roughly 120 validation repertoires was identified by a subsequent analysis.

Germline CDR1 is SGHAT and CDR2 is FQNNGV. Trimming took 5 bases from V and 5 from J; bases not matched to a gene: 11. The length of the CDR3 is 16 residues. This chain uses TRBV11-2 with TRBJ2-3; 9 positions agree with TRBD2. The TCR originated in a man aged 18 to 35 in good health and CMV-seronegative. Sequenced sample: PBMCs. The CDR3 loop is CASSRLNSGSIDTQYF. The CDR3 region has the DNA TGTGCCAGCAGCCGTCTGAATAGCGGGAGTATAGATACGCAGTATTTT.